Listed here are 19 T cell receptor beta chains from one sample, sequenced in a study of T cell responses to AZD1222 COVID-19 vaccine. Data came from immunoSEQ multiplex PCR; TCRdb stores just in-frame clones and leaves some out. The repertoire consists of 85,000 to 100,000 clones, with less than 90% occurring once and the leading ten covering 3.7%. The sequenced sample was peripheral blood, obtained on day 0 of AZD1222 vaccination. These TCRs come from an adult in good health.

This chain links TRBV19 with TRBJ1-4; unclear D gene. V was trimmed by 8 bases and J by 0 bases, leaving 13 bases between them. CDR1 LNHDA and CDR2 SQIVND come from the germline V gene (reference sequence). This CDR3 comprises 15 residues. The CDR3 reads CASAAFSATNEKLFF. The CDR3 nucleotides are TGTGCCAGTGCCGCCTTTTCCGCAACTAATGAAAAACTGTTTTTT.

This chain uses TRBV6-5 with TRBJ1-1; possibly TRBD1 for D (6 bases). V was shortened by 5 bases and J by 10 bases, with 17 bases between the two germline ends. CDR1 is MNHEY and CDR2 is SVGAGI in the germline V gene. This CDR3 is built from 13 residues. This CDR3 is CASSPPEGGSAFF. Written as DNA, the CDR3 is TGTGCCAGCAGTCCCCCGGAGGGGGGTTCAGCTTTCTTT.

The CDR3 region is CASRADGLANYGYTF. CDR3 DNA sequence: TGTGCCAGCAGAGCGGACGGGCTAGCTAACTATGGCTACACCTTC. The chain couples TRBV6-5 to TRBJ1-2; D ambiguous. The CDR3 loop spans 15 amino acids. The V end lost 6 bases, the J end lost 0 bases, and 14 bases lay between the germline ends. Germline CDR1 is MNHEY and CDR2 is SVGAGI.

The rearrangement uses TRBV20-1 and TRBJ2-7, with D possibly matching TRBD1 (6 bases). This CDR3 has 11 residues. V was clipped by 5 bases and J by 5 bases, with 10 bases between them. Germline CDR1 and CDR2: DFQATT and SNEGSKA (reference sequence). The CDR3 region is CSAGQRHEQYF. The CDR3 nucleotides read TGCAGTGCTGGACAGAGGCACGAGCAGTACTTC.

V usage is TRBV7-9 and J usage is TRBJ2-2; D ambiguous. The germline V and J ends were trimmed by 7 bases and 8 bases, with 11 bases remaining between them. CDR3 length equals 12 residues. The germline CDR1 and CDR2 sequences are SEHNR and FQNEAQ (reference sequence). CDR3 loop: CASNLQSGELFF. CDR3 nucleotide sequence: TGTGCCAGCAACCTACAGTCTGGGGAGCTGTTTTTT.

V usage is TRBV9 and J usage is TRBJ2-7; 7 positions match TRBD2. V dropped 0 bases and J dropped 3; count of bases not matched to a gene: 6. Germline assignment: CDR1 SGDLS and CDR2 YYNGEE. The CDR3 extends over 15 amino acids. The DNA for the CDR3 is TGTGCCAGCAGCGTAGCTCCGACTAGCTTCTACGAGCAGTACTTC. This encodes CASSVAPTSFYEQYF.

The V and J genes are TRBV15 and TRBJ1-6, with a possible D match to TRBD1 (5 bases). CDR3 length equals 15 residues. The V gene lost 5 bases and the J gene lost 10 bases, with 18 bases spanning the gap. Per germline, CDR1 LNHNV and CDR2 YYDKDF (reference sequence). The CDR3 protein is CATSEGGLDTSPLHF. In DNA, the CDR3 is TGTGCCACCAGCGAGGGAGGCTTGGACACCTCACCCCTCCACTTT.

This chain uses TRBV27 with TRBJ1-5; no definite D call. Trimming left V 9 bases short and J 1 base short, with 16 bases between. CDR1 MNHEY and CDR2 SMNVEV come from the germline V gene (reference sequence). The CDR3 is made up of 15 amino acids. The CDR3 loop reads CASRTGVVSNQPQHF. CDR3 DNA: TGTGCCAGTCGGACGGGAGTTGTAAGCAATCAGCCCCAGCATTTT.

CDR3: CAWSRDNYGYTF. The DNA for the CDR3 is TGTGCCTGGAGTCGTGATAACTATGGCTACACCTTC. The genes are TRBV30 and TRBJ1-2; D is ambiguous. Germline CDR1 GTSNPN, CDR2 SVGIG (reference sequence). The CDR3 has 12 amino acids. V gave up 2 bases and J gave up 1 base, with 5 bases separating them.

This rearrangement joins TRBV5-6 to TRBJ1-1; D uncertain. Germline loops: CDR1 SGHDT, CDR2 YYEEEE. CDR3 length equals 14 residues. The V end lost 4 bases, the J end lost 1 base, and 11 bases lay between the germline ends. CDR3 protein: CASSPAPQNTEAFF. DNA for the CDR3: TGTGCCAGCAGCCCAGCGCCCCAGAACACTGAAGCTTTCTTT.

The V call is TRBV5-1, the J call TRBJ1-2, with no clear D. Germline V gene lookup returns CDR1 SGHRS and CDR2 YFSETQ. CDR3 size: 14 residues. V lost 0 bases, J lost 2 bases, and 8 bases lay in between. In DNA form, the CDR3 reads TGCGCCAGCAGCTTGGGAGCAGAGAACTATGGCTACACCTTC. It encodes CASSLGAENYGYTF.

This chain uses TRBV6-5 with TRBJ1-5; D remains unclear. Germline loops: CDR1 MNHEY, CDR2 SVGAGI. Trimming took 5 bases from V and 2 from J, leaving 7 bases between them. The CDR3 contains 13 residues. The CDR3 DNA reads TGTGCCAGCAGTCTGCCTCGCAATCAGCCCCAGCATTTT. It translates to CASSLPRNQPQHF.

V and J are TRBV5-1 and TRBJ2-1; 10 bases align to TRBD2. The CDR3 extends over 15 amino acids. V lost 0 bases, J lost 4 bases, and 1 base stayed unmatched. Germline loops: CDR1 SGHRS, CDR2 YFSETQ. As DNA, the CDR3 is TGCGCCAGCAGCTTGGGTAGCGGGGGGTACAATGAGCAGTTCTTC. Protein sequence: CASSLGSGGYNEQFF.

The chain combines TRBV5-4 with TRBJ2-7; 7 bases are shared with TRBD1. Losses at the gene ends were 4 bases for V and 4 bases for J; bases not matched to a gene: 8. The CDR3 sequence is 14 residues long. Germline values: CDR1 SGHNT, CDR2 YYREEE (reference sequence). The CDR3 nucleotides are TGTGCCAGCAGCGACGGGACAGACCTTTACGAGCAGTACTTC. The encoded protein is CASSDGTDLYEQYF.

This clone was seen more than once but under ten times. V gene TRBV5-6 combines with J gene TRBJ1-5; 8 bases are shared with TRBD1. The CDR3 totals 15 residues. Germline V gene sequence: CDR1 SGHDT, CDR2 YYEEEE. V lost 3 bases to trimming and J lost 1 base; unmatched junction nucleotides: 3. This CDR3 is CASSSQGASNQPQHF. CDR3 DNA sequence: TGTGCCAGCAGCTCGCAGGGGGCCAGCAATCAGCCCCAGCATTTT.

This clone was seen once. The V gene is TRBV28, the J gene TRBJ1-2; D uncertain. CDR3 size: 14 residues. With 6 bases removed from V and 2 bases from J, the gap between germline ends came to 13 bases. CDR1 MDHEN and CDR2 SYDVKM come from the germline V gene. The CDR3 DNA follows: TGTGCCAGCAGACGGATCCCTCGGAACTATGGCTACACCTTC. This encodes CASRRIPRNYGYTF.

The chain employs TRBV11-2 and TRBJ2-7; 8 positions agree with TRBD2. Trimming took 6 bases from V and 0 from J; bases not matched to a gene: 7. This CDR3 comprises 15 residues. Germline V gene sequence: CDR1 SGHAT, CDR2 FQNNGV. This CDR3 reads CASRGKRGYSYEQYF. DNA of the CDR3: TGTGCCAGCAGGGGTAAGCGGGGGTACTCCTACGAGCAGTACTTC.

J is TRBJ2-1 and V is TRBV18; TRBD2 agrees at 10 bases. V dropped 6 bases and J dropped 2; count of bases not matched to a gene: 10. In germline, CDR1 is KGHSH, CDR2 LQKENI. The CDR3 spans 17 residues. CDR3 amino acids: CASSGLAGDSAYNEQFF. For the CDR3, the DNA is TGTGCCAGCTCTGGGCTAGCGGGGGATTCAGCCTACAATGAGCAGTTCTTC.

This rearrangement joins TRBV7-2 to TRBJ1-1, with D uncertain. This CDR3 contains 14 residues. CDR1 is SGHTA and CDR2 is FQGNSA in the germline V gene. Trimming pared 1 base from V and 0 bases from J, leaving 6 bases between. This CDR3 reads CASSLVGLNTEAFF. In nucleotides, the CDR3 is TGTGCCAGCAGCTTAGTAGGGTTGAACACTGAAGCTTTCTTT.